This TCR beta chain is drawn from a study of T cell repertoires in cytomegalovirus infection. In the study overall: Both recently identified HLA-C-restricted and well-studied HLA-B-restricted CMV epitopes were used in the study. Public TCR beta signatures indicated both CMV infection and matching HLA type. Points from the study as a whole: Ex vivo responses were dominated by HLA-C-restricted CMV-specific TCR beta clonotypes.

One entry per CDR3 protein results from TCRdb running MiXCR on the reads. The sample carries approximately 990,000 distinct CDR3 sequences, under 40% recorded once. Concerning this clonotype itself: The antigen is undetermined.

The CDR3 has 14 residues. Germline values: CDR1 SNHLY, CDR2 FYNNEI. The V and J ends lost 3 bases and 10 bases respectively, with 18 bases between them. This clonotype originated in a human donor in good health (CMV status not recorded). Some clones in this sample may be carry-over from other donors' samples. This chain uses TRBV2 with TRBJ1-1; maybe TRBD1 (6 bases). The specimen was cultured CD8+ T cells from PBMCs, collected from culture after CMV antigen stimulation. As DNA, the CDR3 is TGTGCCAGCAGTGACGAAACAGGGACGGATGGAGCTTTCTTT. Translated: CASSDETGTDGAFF.